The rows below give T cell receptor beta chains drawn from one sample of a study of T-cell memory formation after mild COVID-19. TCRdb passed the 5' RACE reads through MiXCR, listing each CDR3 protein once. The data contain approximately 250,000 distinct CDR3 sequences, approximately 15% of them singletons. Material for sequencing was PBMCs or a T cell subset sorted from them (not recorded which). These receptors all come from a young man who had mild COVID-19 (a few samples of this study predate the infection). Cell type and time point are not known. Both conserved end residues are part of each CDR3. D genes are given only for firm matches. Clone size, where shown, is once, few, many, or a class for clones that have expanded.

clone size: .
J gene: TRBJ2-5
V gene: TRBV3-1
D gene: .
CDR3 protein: CASSQWGAETQYF
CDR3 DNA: TGTGCCAGCAGCCAATGGGGGGCGGAGACCCAGTACTTC

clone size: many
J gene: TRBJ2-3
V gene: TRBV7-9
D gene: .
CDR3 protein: CASSLALGITDTQYF
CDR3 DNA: TGTGCCAGCAGCTTAGCGCTGGGGATAACAGATACGCAGTATTTT

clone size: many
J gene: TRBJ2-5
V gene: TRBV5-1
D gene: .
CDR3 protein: CASSLGDTSQETQYF
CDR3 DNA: TGCGCCAGCAGCTTGGGAGACACGAGCCAAGAGACCCAGTACTTC

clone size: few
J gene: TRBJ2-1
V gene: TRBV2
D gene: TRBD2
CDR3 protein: CASSEGGGSSEQFF
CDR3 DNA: TGTGCCAGCAGTGAGGGCGGGGGAAGTAGCGAGCAGTTCTTC

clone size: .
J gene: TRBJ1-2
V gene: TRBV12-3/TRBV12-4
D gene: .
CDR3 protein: CASGRVGMLYF
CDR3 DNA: TGTGCCAGCGGCCGGGTTGGGATGTTGTACTTC

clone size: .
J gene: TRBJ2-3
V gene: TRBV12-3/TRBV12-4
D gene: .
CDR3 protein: CASTTGDSPGDTQYF
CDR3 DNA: TGTGCCAGCACCACCGGGGATAGCCCGGGAGATACGCAGTATTTT

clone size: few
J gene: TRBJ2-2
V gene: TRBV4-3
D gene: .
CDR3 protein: CASSQDLGERNTGELFF
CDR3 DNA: TGCGCCAGCAGCCAAGATTTGGGGGAGAGGAACACCGGGGAGCTGTTTTTT

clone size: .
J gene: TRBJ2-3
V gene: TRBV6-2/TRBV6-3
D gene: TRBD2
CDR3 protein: CASSYSTLGGGDTQYF
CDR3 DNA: TGTGCCAGCAGTTACTCGACTCTGGGGGGGGGAGATACGCAGTATTTT

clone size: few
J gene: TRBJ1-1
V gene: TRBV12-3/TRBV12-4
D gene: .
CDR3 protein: CASSGSGDQKNTEAFF
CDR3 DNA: TGTGCCAGCAGTGGCAGCGGGGACCAAAAGAACACTGAAGCTTTCTTT

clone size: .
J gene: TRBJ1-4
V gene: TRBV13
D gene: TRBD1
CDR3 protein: CASSSGQGEEKLFF
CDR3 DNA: TGTGCCAGCAGCTCCGGACAGGGGGAGGAAAAACTGTTTTTT

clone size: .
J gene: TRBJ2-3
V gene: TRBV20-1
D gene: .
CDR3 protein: CSARDPGVHRTDTQYF
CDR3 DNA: TGCAGTGCTAGAGATCCGGGAGTACATCGCACAGATACGCAGTATTTT

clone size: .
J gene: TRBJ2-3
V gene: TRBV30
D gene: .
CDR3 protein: CAWMAVGGADTQYF
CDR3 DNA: TGTGCCTGGATGGCGGTTGGAGGGGCAGATACGCAGTATTTT

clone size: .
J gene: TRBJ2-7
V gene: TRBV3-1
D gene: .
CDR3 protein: CASSPPGWGEQYF
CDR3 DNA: TGTGCCAGCAGCCCCCCCGGGTGGGGCGAGCAGTACTTC

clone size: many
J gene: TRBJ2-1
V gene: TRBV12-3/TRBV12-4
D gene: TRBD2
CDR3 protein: CASSLTGGGRNEQFF
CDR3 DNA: TGTGCCAGCAGTTTAACAGGCGGGGGTCGCAATGAGCAGTTCTTC

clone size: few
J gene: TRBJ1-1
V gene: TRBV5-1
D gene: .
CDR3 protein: CASSNNAGSTEAFF
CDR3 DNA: TGCGCCAGCAGCAACAACGCAGGGTCCACTGAAGCTTTCTTT